This section outlines one T cell receptor beta chain sequence together with its context. Trimming took 0 bases from V and 2 from J; bases not matched to a gene: 5. The CDR3 extends over 17 amino acids. The V gene's germline CDR1 is MGHRA and CDR2 YSYEKL. This entry is derived from a study of CD8+ T cells in alopecia areata. Once RNA had been extracted, it was reverse transcribed into cDNA to act as the sequencing template. The assay was immunoSEQ multiplex PCR, and TCRdb's table has in-frame clones only and misses some. The table records about 190,000 clones, 45% to 75% of them present only once. Treatment indicated: oral pan-JAK inhibitor, 5-10 mg twice daily.

V is TRBV4-1 and J is TRBJ2-7; 12 bases fit TRBD2. The source is a human donor with alopecia areata. Sample: CD4+ T cells sorted from blood, taken at week 4, from a patient treated with tofacitinib. This chain's CDR3 is CASSQDPRLAGAYEQYF. Written as DNA, the CDR3 is TGCGCCAGCAGCCAAGATCCACGACTAGCGGGGGCCTACGAGCAGTACTTC.